This entry is about one T cell receptor beta chain. The data were obtained in a study of control samples from healthy donors and cancer patients. Method: immunoSEQ multiplex PCR; TCRdb's copy keeps in-frame clones and lacks some. The sample holds just over 50,000 clones, approximately 91% seen once. The V gene's germline CDR1 is SNHLY and CDR2 FYNNEI. Trimming took 7 bases from V and 3 from J; bases not matched to a gene: 5. This CDR3 has 13 residues. Sample: PBMCs. The J gene is TRBJ1-1, the V gene TRBV2, with 7 bases aligning to TRBD1. The sequence was obtained from a man in his fifties or sixties with head and neck cancer. For the CDR3, the DNA is TGTGCCAGCACGCCAGGGGGGTACACTGAAGCTTTCTTT. It yields the protein CASTPGGYTEAFF. Complete variable domain (other parts from reference TRBV2 and TRBJ1-1): EPEVTQTPSHQVTQMGQEVILRCVPISNHLYFYWYRQILGQKVEFLVSFYNNEISEKSEIFDDQFSVERPDGSNFTLKIRSTKLEDSAMYFCASTPGGYTEAFFGQGTRLTVV.